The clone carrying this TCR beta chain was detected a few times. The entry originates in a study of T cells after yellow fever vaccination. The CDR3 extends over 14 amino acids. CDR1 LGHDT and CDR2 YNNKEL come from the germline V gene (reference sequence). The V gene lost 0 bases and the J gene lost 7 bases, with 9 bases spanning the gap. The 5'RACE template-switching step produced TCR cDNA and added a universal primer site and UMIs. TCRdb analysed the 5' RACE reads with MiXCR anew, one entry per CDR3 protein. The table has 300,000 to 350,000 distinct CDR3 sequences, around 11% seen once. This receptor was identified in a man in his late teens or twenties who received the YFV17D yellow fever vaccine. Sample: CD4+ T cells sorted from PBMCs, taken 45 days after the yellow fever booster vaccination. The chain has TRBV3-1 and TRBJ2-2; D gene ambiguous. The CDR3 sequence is CASSQDKIHGELFF. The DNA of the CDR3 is TGTGCCAGCAGCCAAGATAAGATCCACGGGGAGCTGTTTTTT.